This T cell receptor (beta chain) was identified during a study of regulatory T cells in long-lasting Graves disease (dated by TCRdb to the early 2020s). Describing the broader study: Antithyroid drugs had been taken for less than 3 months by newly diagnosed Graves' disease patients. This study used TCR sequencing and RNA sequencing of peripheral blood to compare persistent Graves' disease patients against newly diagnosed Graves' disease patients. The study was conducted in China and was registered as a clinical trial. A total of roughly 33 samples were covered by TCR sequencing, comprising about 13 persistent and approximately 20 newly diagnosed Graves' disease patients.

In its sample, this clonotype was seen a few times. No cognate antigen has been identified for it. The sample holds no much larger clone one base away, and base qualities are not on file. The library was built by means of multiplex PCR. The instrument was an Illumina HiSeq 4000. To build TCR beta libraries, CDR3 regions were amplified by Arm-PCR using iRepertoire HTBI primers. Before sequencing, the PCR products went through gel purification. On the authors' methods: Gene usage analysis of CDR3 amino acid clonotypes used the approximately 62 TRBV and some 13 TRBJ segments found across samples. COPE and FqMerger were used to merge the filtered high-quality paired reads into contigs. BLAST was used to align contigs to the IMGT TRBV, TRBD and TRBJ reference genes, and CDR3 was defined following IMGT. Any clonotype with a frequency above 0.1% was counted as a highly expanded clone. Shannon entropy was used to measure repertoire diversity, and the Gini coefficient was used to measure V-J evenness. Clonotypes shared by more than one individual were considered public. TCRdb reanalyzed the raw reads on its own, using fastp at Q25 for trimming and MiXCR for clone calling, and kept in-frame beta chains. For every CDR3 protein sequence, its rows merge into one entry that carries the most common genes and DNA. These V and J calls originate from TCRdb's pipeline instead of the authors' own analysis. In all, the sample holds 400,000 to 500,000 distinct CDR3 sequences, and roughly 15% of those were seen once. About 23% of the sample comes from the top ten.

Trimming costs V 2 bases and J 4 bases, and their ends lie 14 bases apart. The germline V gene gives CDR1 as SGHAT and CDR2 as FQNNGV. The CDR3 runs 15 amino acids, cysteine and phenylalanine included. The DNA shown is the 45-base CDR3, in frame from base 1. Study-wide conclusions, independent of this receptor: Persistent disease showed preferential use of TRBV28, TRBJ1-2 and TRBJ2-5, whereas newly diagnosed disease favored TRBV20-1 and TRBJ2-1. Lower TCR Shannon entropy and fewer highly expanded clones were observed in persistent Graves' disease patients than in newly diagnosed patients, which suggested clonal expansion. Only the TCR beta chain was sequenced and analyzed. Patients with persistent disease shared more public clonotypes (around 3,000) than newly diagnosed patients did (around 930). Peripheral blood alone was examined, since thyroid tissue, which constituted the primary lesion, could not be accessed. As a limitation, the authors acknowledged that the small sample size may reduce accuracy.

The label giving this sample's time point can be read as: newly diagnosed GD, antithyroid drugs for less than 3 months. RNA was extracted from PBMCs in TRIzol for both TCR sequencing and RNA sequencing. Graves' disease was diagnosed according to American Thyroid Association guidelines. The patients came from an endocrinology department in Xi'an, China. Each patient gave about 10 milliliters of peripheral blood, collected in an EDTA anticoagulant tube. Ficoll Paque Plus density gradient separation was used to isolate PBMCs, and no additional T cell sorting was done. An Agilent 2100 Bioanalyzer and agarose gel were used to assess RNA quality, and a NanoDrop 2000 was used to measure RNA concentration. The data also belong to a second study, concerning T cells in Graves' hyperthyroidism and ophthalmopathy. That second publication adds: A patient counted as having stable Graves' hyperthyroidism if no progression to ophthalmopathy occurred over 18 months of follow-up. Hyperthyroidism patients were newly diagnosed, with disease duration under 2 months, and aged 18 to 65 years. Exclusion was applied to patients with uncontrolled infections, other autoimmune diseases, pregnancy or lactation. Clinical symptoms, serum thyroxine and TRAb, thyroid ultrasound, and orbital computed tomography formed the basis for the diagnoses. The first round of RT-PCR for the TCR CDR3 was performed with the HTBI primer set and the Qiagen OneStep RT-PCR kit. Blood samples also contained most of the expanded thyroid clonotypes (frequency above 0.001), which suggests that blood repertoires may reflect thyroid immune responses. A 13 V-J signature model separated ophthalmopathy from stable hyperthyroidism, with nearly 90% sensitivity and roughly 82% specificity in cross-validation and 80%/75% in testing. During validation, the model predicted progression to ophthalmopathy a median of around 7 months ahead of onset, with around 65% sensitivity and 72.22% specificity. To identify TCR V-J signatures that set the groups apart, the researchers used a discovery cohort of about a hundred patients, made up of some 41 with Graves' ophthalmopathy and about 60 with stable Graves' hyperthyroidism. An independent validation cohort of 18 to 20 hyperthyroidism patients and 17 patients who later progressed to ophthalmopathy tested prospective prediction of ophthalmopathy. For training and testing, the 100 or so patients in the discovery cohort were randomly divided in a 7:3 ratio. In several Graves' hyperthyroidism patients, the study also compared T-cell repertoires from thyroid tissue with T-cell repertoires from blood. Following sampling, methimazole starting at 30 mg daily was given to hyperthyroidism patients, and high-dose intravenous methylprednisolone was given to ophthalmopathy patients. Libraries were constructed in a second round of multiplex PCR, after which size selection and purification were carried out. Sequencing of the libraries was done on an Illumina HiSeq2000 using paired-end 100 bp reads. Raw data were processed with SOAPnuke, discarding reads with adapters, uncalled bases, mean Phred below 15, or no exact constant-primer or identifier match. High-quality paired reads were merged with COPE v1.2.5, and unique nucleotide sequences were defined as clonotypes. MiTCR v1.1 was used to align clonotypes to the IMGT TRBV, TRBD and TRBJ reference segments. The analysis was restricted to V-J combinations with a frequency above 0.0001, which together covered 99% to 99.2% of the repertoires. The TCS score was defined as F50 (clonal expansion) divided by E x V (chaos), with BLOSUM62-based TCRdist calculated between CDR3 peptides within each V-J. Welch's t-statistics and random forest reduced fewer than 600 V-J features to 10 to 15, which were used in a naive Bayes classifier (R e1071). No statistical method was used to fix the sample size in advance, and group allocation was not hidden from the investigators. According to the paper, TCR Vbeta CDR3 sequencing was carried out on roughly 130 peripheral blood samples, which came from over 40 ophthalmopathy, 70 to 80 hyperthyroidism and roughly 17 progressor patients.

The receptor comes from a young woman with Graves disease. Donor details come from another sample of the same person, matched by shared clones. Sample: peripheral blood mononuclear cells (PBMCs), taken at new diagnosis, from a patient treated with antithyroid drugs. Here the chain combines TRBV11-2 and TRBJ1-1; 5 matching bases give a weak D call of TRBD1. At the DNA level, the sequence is TGTGCCAGCAGCTTAAGTCCACAGGACGGCACTGAAGCTTTCTTT. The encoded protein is CASSLSPQDGTEAFF. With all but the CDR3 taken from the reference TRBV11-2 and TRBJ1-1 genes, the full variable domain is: EAGVAQSPRYKIIEKRQSVAFWCNPISGHATLYWYQQILGQGPKLLIQFQNNGVVDDSQLPKDRFSAERLKGVDSTLKIQPAKLEDSAVYLCASSLSPQDGTEAFFGQGTRLTVV.